This TCR beta chain came from a study of shared clonotypes between healthy human individuals. Study findings and constraints: For naive CD4 cells, 4% to 5% of clonotypes were shared across a few donors.

Measured with immunoSEQ multiplex PCR; TCRdb has only the in-frame clones, and not every one. The sample yields over a million clones, 75% to 85% seen once. In the case of this clone: Its matching antigen is unknown.

Germline values: CDR1 SGHDT, CDR2 YYEEEE. The CDR3 totals 16 residues. V was pared by 4 bases and J by 1 base, with 5 bases of the junction left unmatched. This receptor was identified in a man aged 18 to 29 in good health. Some clones in this sample may be carry-over from other donors' samples. The sequenced sample was memory CD4+ T cells from PBMCs. Documented subset: CD45RA-negative fraction. This rearrangement joins TRBV5-6 to TRBJ2-3; TRBD2 agrees at 11 bases. DNA for the CDR3: TGTGCCAGCAGCATACTAGCGGGAGAGCGCACAGATACGCAGTATTTT. It yields the protein CASSILAGERTDTQYF.